The 14 T cell receptor beta chains presented below share a single source sample, sequenced in a study of blood T cells in healthy people across ages. Primers used in a second PCR of about 6 to 11 cycles were a sample-barcoded 5' primer and a J-beta primer mix. TCRdb reprocessed the 5' RACE reads via MiXCR and lists one record per CDR3 protein. The sample consists of roughly 800,000 distinct CDR3 sequences, nearly 60% of them appearing once. Sequences were obtained from blood. These receptor sequences come from a man aged 30 to 45 in good health.

This chain joins TRBV20-1 and TRBJ2-5; tentatively, D is TRBD2 (5 bases). This CDR3 spans 13 amino acids. Germline V gene data show CDR1 as DFQATT and CDR2 as SNEGSKA (reference sequence). Trimming cost V 5 bases and J 5 bases, with 15 bases left between them. For the CDR3, the DNA is TGCAGTGCTCCCGGGGTCACCTCGGAGACCCAGTACTTC. Its translation: CSAPGVTSETQYF.

The chain links TRBV9 to TRBJ2-3; weak D call: TRBD2 (5 bases). The V and J ends lost 1 base and 2 bases respectively, with 8 bases between them. CDR1 and CDR2 (germline): SGDLS, YYNGEE. CDR3 size: 14 residues. CDR3 protein: CASSVRGTTDTQYF. CDR3 DNA sequence: TGTGCCAGCAGCGTACGGGGAACCACAGATACGCAGTATTTT.

This clonotype is a singleton in its sample. The chain has TRBV20-1 and TRBJ1-2; TRBD1 is a possible D gene (6 bases). CDR1 and CDR2 from the germline V gene are DFQATT and SNEGSKA (reference sequence). The CDR3 consists of 16 residues. Trimming shortened V by 2 bases and J by 5 bases, and 21 bases separated the two germline ends. The CDR3 region has the DNA TGCAGTGCTAGACGACCCGGGGGCGAGGGGGTATATGGCTACACCTTC. This encodes CSARRPGGEGVYGYTF.

CDR3 in DNA: TGCAGTGCTAGCATGCGGGTTGGGGCCAACGTCCTGACTTTC. The encoded protein is CSASMRVGANVLTF. The genes are TRBV20-1 and TRBJ2-6, with D possibly being TRBD2 (5 bases). This CDR3 contains 14 residues. Germline values: CDR1 DFQATT, CDR2 SNEGSKA (reference sequence). V lost 3 bases and J 3 bases, leaving 9 bases between the germline ends.

This clonotype was seen only a few times. This rearrangement joins TRBV20-1 to TRBJ2-7; the match to TRBD2 covers 11 bases. The CDR3 contains 14 residues. Germline assignment: CDR1 DFQATT and CDR2 SNEGSKA (reference sequence). The junction had 6 bases not matched to a gene; V was cut back by 5 bases and J by 3 bases. The CDR3 reads CSAYAGTSGYEQYF. CDR3 in DNA: TGCAGTGCTTACGCCGGGACTAGCGGCTACGAGCAGTACTTC.

In its sample, this clonotype was seen a few times. The V gene is TRBV5-1, the J gene TRBJ2-7; 10 bases map to TRBD1. Trimming cost V 0 bases and J 6 bases; bases outside gene matches: 3. From germline, CDR1 is SGHRS and CDR2 YFSETQ. CDR3 length equals 14 residues. CDR3 residues: CASSLGTGGLEQYF. The CDR3 coding sequence is TGCGCCAGCAGCTTGGGGACAGGGGGTCTCGAGCAGTACTTC.

The chain is built from TRBV20-1 and TRBJ2-4; D not resolved. Judging by the DNA end, TRBJ2-7 fits better; the J call may be wrong. Germline V gene data show CDR1 as DFQATT and CDR2 as SNEGSKA (reference sequence). This CDR3 comprises 14 residues. The CDR3 here is CSATDDRRDYEQYF. As DNA, the CDR3 is TGCAGTGCTACGGACGATAGGCGTGACTACGAGCAGTACTTC.

J is TRBJ2-3 and V is TRBV12-3 or TRBV12-4, with D perhaps TRBD1 or TRBD2 (5 bases each). V lost 6 bases and J lost 9, with 22 bases in between. The CDR3 extends over 15 amino acids. CDR3 in amino acids: CASSPSWGPAGTQYF. In DNA form, the CDR3 reads TGTGCCAGCAGCCCCTCCTGGGGACCCGCAGGAACGCAGTATTTT.

V and J are TRBV6-1 and TRBJ2-1; D is perhaps TRBD2 (6 bases). Between the trimmed V and J ends, which lost 7 bases and 3 bases, there was a span of 10 bases. Germline V gene data show CDR1 as MNHNS and CDR2 as SASEGT. The CDR3 length is 13 residues. The CDR3: CASTAGSYNEQFF. DNA for the CDR3: TGTGCCAGCACCGCCGGGAGCTACAATGAGCAGTTCTTC.

The rearrangement uses TRBV24-1 and TRBJ2-1; 7 bases agree with TRBD1. The CDR3 covers 17 residues. V trimming: 1 base; J trimming: 3 bases; junction bases outside the gene matches: 8. Germline V CDR1 and CDR2: KGHDR, SFDVKD. CDR3 amino acids: CATSDFTPTGIYNEQFF. CDR3 in DNA: TGTGCCACCAGTGATTTCACCCCGACAGGGATCTACAATGAGCAGTTCTTC.

The chain couples TRBV5-1 to TRBJ2-2; 8 bases agree with TRBD1. This CDR3 contains 17 residues. CDR1 is SGHRS and CDR2 is YFSETQ in the germline V gene. Trimming cost V 3 bases and J 1 base; bases outside gene matches: 8. As DNA, the CDR3 is TGCGCCAGCAGCTCTACCGGGACAGGAGTGAACACCGGGGAGCTGTTTTTT. Translated: CASSSTGTGVNTGELFF.

The chain employs TRBV12-5 and TRBJ2-4; perhaps TRBD2 as D (6 bases). Germline lookup yields CDR1 LGHNT and CDR2 FRNRAP. The CDR3 loop spans 15 amino acids. V shed 7 bases and J shed 3 bases, with 16 bases lying between them. CDR3 bases: TGTGCTAGTGCCCTTTCGGACGGGGGCAAAAACATTCAGTACTTC. Translated, it gives CASALSDGGKNIQYF.

The chain has TRBV5-1 and TRBJ1-2, with TRBD1 matching over 7 bases. The CDR3 consists of 18 residues. V shed 1 base and J 4 bases; nucleotides not matched to a gene: 16. CDR1 is SGHRS and CDR2 is YFSETQ in the germline V gene. The CDR3 loop is CASSLNRGTTLGSYGYTF. CDR3 coding DNA: TGCGCCAGCAGCTTGAACAGGGGCACCACATTAGGATCCTATGGCTACACCTTC.

The V and J genes are TRBV20-1 and TRBJ2-7, with TRBD1 identical over 10 bases. The CDR3 runs 15 residues. V lost 3 bases, J lost 7 bases, and 12 bases stayed unmatched. Germline assignment: CDR1 DFQATT and CDR2 SNEGSKA (reference sequence). The CDR3 reads CSARQGRTGGQEQYF. The CDR3 DNA sequence: TGCAGTGCTAGGCAGGGCCGGACAGGGGGACAGGAGCAGTACTTC.